This T cell receptor beta chain was sequenced during a study of cytomegalovirus exposure and HLA in healthy donors. Both 60 Vbeta primers and 13 Jbeta primers went into the PCR. The data were produced by immunoSEQ multiplex PCR, yet TCRdb's version contains in-frame clones alone and is incomplete. The table has roughly 100,000 clones, 65% to 75% seen once. The length of the CDR3 is 14 residues. Germline trimming cut 2 bases from V and 2 bases from J; bases unmatched to any gene: 2. Germline CDR1 MNHEY, CDR2 SVGAGI. In its sample, this clone was seen a few times. The sequencing input was PBMCs. The chain couples TRBV6-5 to TRBJ2-7; 8 bases align to TRBD2. The clonotype originates from a female donor in good health and CMV-seronegative. This CDR3 reads CASSYSGSTYEQYF. As DNA, the CDR3 is TGTGCCAGCAGTTACAGCGGGAGTACCTACGAGCAGTACTTC.